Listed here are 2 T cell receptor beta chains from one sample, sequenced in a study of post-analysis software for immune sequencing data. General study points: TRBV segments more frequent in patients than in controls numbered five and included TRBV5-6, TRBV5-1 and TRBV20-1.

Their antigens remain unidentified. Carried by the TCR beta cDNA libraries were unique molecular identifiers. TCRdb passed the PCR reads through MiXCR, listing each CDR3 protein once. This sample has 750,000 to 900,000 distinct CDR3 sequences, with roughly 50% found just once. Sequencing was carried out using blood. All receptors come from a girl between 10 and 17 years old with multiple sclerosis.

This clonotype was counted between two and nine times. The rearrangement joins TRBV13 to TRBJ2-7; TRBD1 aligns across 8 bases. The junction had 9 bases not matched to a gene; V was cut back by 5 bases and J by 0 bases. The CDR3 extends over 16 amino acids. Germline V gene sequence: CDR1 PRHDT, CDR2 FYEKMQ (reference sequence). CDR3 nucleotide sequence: TGTGCCAGCAGCCCCCCGACAGGGGCTAGCTCCTACGAGCAGTACTTC. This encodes CASSPPTGASSYEQYF.

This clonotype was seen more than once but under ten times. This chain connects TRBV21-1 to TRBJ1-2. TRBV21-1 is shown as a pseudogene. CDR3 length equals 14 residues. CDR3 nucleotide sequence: TGTGCCAGCAGCATCCTGGCGGGGCTCTATGGCTACACCTTC. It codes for CASSILAGLYGYTF.